The following is a T cell receptor (beta chain) sequence with its context. Its antigen is still unknown. An end of the junction does not agree with germline; a read error may underlie this. All patients were treatment-naive before thyroid surgery. How the authors handled the data: Construction of a distant-metastasis classifier for papillary thyroid cancer relied on CDR3 differences across clinicopathological groups. TCRdb re-called the PCR reads through MiXCR. TCRdb's processing, not the authors' own work, is the source of the V and J calls. This sample has 15,000 to 20,000 clones, with 20% to 30% found just once. This entry belongs to a study of metastatic and nonmetastatic thyroid tumors. Study background: It was across blood and tumor or nodule tissue from malignant and benign thyroid patients that repertoires were compared. Study findings and constraints: Versus benign nodules, malignant thyroid tumors reportedly had significantly higher TCR beta diversity, in blood and tumor.

Per germline, CDR1 MNHNS and CDR2 SASEGT. The CDR3 covers 15 residues. This sequence was found in a female donor with papillary thyroid cancer or a benign thyroid nodule (not recorded which). Some clones in this sample may be carry-over from other donors' samples. The specimen sequenced was adjacent normal tissue. This chain links TRBV6-1 with TRBJ2-2, with 8 nucleotides matching TRBD1. The CDR3 nucleotides are TGTGCCAGCAATGTGCCAGGGGGCTTCACCTGGGAGCTGTTTTTC. Translated, it gives CASNVPGGFTWELFF.